Listed below are T cell receptor beta chains from one sample, sequenced in a study of blood T cells in healthy people across ages. A single record per CDR3 protein comes from TCRdb applying MiXCR to the 5' RACE reads. The sample holds 850,000 to 950,000 distinct CDR3 sequences, 25% to 35% seen once. Sequencing used blood. The receptors were gathered from a woman over 75 in good health. CDR3s include the opening cysteine and the closing phenylalanine or tryptophan. The order of the fields is V gene, clone size, D gene, CDR3 length, J gene, CDR3 protein, CDR3 DNA. A D gene is named only where the DNA matches it firmly. The size entry is marked missing in some rows and otherwise reads once, few, many or a size class.

V: TRBV4-3
size: many
D: .
length: 16
J: TRBJ1-2
CDR3: CASSQPGGPANYGYTF
DNA: TGCGCCAGCAGCCAACCTGGGGGGCCAGCTAACTATGGCTACACCTTC

V: TRBV5-1
size: few
D: TRBD2
length: 19
J: TRBJ2-2
CDR3: CASSPRGLAGGISTGELFF
DNA: TGCGCCAGCAGCCCCCGCGGACTAGCGGGGGGGATAAGCACCGGGGAGCTGTTTTTT

V: TRBV3-1
size: many
D: .
length: 13
J: TRBJ1-2
CDR3: CASSQERGYGYTF
DNA: TGTGCCAGCAGCCAAGAACGGGGCTATGGCTACACCTTC

V: TRBV14
size: few
D: .
length: 12
J: TRBJ1-1
CDR3: CASSQHRVEAFF
DNA: TGTGCCAGCAGCCAACACAGGGTTGAAGCTTTCTTT

V: TRBV6-5
size: .
D: TRBD1
length: 15
J: TRBJ1-5
CDR3: CASSTDRFGNQPQHF
DNA: TGTGCCAGCAGTACGGACAGGTTTGGCAATCAGCCCCAGCATTTT

V: TRBV28
size: .
D: TRBD1
length: 10
J: TRBJ2-5
CDR3: CASSLYDRGF
DNA: TGTGCCAGCAGTTTGTATGACAGGGGATTC

V: TRBV7-2
size: many
D: TRBD2
length: 18
J: TRBJ2-7
CDR3: CASSLTTSGGAWTYEQYF
DNA: TGTGCCAGCAGCCTCACGACTAGCGGGGGGGCTTGGACCTACGAGCAGTACTTC

V: TRBV10-3
size: .
D: .
length: 14
J: TRBJ2-3
CDR3: CAISVAGSNQPQYF
DNA: TGTGCCATCAGTGTGGCGGGTAGCAATCAGCCCCAGTATTTT

V: TRBV5-1
size: .
D: .
length: 14
J: TRBJ1-1
CDR3: CASSLIEGNTEAFF
DNA: TGCGCCAGCAGCTTGATCGAGGGGAACACTGAAGCTTTCTTT

V: TRBV6-2/TRBV6-3
size: .
D: .
length: 15
J: TRBJ1-2
CDR3: CASTTGGPSFYGYTF
DNA: TGTGCCAGCACCACCGGGGGACCCAGTTTCTATGGCTACACCTTC

V: TRBV19
size: many
D: TRBD1
length: 14
J: TRBJ2-5
CDR3: CASSKGQGGETQYF
DNA: TGTGCCAGTAGTAAGGGACAGGGAGGAGAGACCCAGTACTTC

V: TRBV12-3/TRBV12-4
size: .
D: .
length: 15
J: TRBJ1-1
CDR3: CASRSMRTARSEAFF
DNA: TGTGCCAGCAGATCTATGCGGACCGCGCGCTCTGAAGCTTTCTTT

V: TRBV10-1
size: many
D: .
length: 12
J: TRBJ2-7
CDR3: CASSDGSYEQYF
DNA: TGCGCCAGCAGTGACGGGTCCTACGAGCAGTACTTC

V: TRBV4-3
size: few
D: .
length: 14
J: TRBJ1-1
CDR3: CASSQASMNTEAFF
DNA: TGCGCCAGCAGCCAAGCATCCATGAACACTGAAGCTTTCTTT

V: TRBV29-1
size: .
D: .
length: 13
J: TRBJ1-2
CDR3: CSGRGISDYGYTF
DNA: TGCAGCGGGAGGGGAATTTCGGACTATGGCTACACCTTC

V: TRBV20-1
size: few
D: .
length: 15
J: TRBJ1-1
CDR3: CSARVPLVMNTEAFF
DNA: TGCAGTGCTAGAGTCCCGCTGGTGATGAACACTGAAGCTTTCTTT

V: TRBV4-1
size: few
D: .
length: 12
J: TRBJ2-7
CDR3: CASRPATGEQYF
DNA: TGCGCCAGCAGACCAGCGACAGGTGAGCAGTACTTC

V: TRBV7-6
size: .
D: .
length: 15
J: TRBJ2-5
CDR3: CASIPRTGPRETQYF
DNA: TGTGCCAGCATCCCACGCACTGGGCCCAGGGAGACCCAGTACTTC

V: TRBV3-1
size: many
D: .
length: 15
J: TRBJ1-6
CDR3: CASSLGIWYNSPLHF
DNA: TGTGCCAGCAGCCTCGGGATTTGGTATAATTCACCCCTCCACTTT

V: TRBV14
size: few
D: .
length: 16
J: TRBJ1-4
CDR3: CASSQRGGPTNEKLFF
DNA: TGTGCCAGCAGCCAACGGGGAGGCCCAACTAATGAAAAACTGTTTTTT

V: TRBV20-1
size: many
D: TRBD1
length: 15
J: TRBJ2-1
CDR3: CSASRSGQGADEQFF
DNA: TGCAGTGCTAGCCGCTCGGGACAGGGGGCGGATGAGCAGTTCTTC

V: TRBV4-1
size: many
D: .
length: 13
J: TRBJ2-5
CDR3: CASSQVGRETQYF
DNA: TGCGCCAGCAGCCAAGTTGGCAGAGAGACCCAGTACTTC

V: TRBV7-6
size: few
D: TRBD1
length: 15
J: TRBJ2-2
CDR3: CASSWTGGDTGELFF
DNA: TGTGCCAGCAGCTGGACAGGAGGCGACACCGGGGAGCTGTTTTTT

V: TRBV18
size: few
D: TRBD2
length: 15
J: TRBJ2-7
CDR3: CASSPRTSGGYEQYF
DNA: TGTGCCAGCTCACCACGGACTAGCGGCGGGTACGAGCAGTACTTC

V: TRBV2
size: few
D: TRBD2
length: 15
J: TRBJ2-1
CDR3: CASRLLAGDYNEQFF
DNA: TGTGCCAGCAGGCTTTTAGCGGGGGACTACAATGAGCAGTTCTTC

V: TRBV21-1
size: .
D: .
length: 17
J: TRBJ2-7
CDR3: CASSKEGQGPRSYAQYF
DNA: TGTGCCAGCAGCAAGGAGGGACAGGGGCCCCGCTCCTACGCGCAGTACTTC

V: TRBV7-3
size: .
D: TRBD2
length: 15
J: TRBJ2-5
CDR3: CASSLTSGLAETQYF
DNA: TGTGCCAGCAGCTTAACGTCGGGACTAGCGGAGACCCAGTACTTC

V: TRBV15
size: many
D: TRBD2
length: 16
J: TRBJ2-5
CDR3: CATSRGGTSGVETQYF
DNA: TGTGCCACCAGCAGAGGGGGGACTAGCGGGGTAGAGACCCAGTACTTC

V: TRBV3-1
size: many
D: .
length: 15
J: TRBJ2-5
CDR3: CASSQGTLARETQYF
DNA: TGTGCCAGCAGCCAAGGGACCCTAGCGCGAGAGACCCAGTACTTC

V: TRBV5-1
size: many
D: TRBD1
length: 15
J: TRBJ1-2
CDR3: CASSLGTGSNYGYTF
DNA: TGCGCCAGCAGCTTGGGGACAGGGAGTAACTATGGCTACACCTTC

V: TRBV27
size: .
D: .
length: 16
J: TRBJ2-1
CDR3: CASSPHRDPYYNEQFF
DNA: TGTGCCAGCAGTCCGCACAGAGACCCCTACTACAATGAGCAGTTCTTC

V: TRBV20-1
size: few
D: .
length: 13
J: TRBJ1-1
CDR3: CSARDGTITEAFF
DNA: TGCAGTGCTAGAGACGGGACGATAACTGAGGCTTTCTTT

V: TRBV20-1
size: many
D: TRBD2
length: 16
J: TRBJ2-3
CDR3: CSARGTSGGLADTQYF
DNA: TGCAGTGCTAGGGGAACTAGCGGGGGACTAGCGGATACGCAGTATTTT

V: TRBV6-4
size: .
D: TRBD2
length: 17
J: TRBJ2-1
CDR3: CASSPLGLAGAYNEQFF
DNA: TGTGCCAGCAGTCCATTAGGACTAGCTGGGGCGTACAATGAGCAGTTCTTC

V: TRBV3-1
size: .
D: .
length: 14
J: TRBJ1-1
CDR3: CASSAITGNTEAFF
DNA: TGTGCCAGCAGCGCTATAACAGGGAACACTGAAGCTTTCTTT

V: TRBV7-3
size: once
D: .
length: 13
J: TRBJ2-1
CDR3: CASSLDSSSEQFF
DNA: TGTGCCAGCAGCTTAGACTCCTCTAGTGAGCAGTTCTTC

V: TRBV6-5
size: .
D: .
length: 19
J: TRBJ1-1
CDR3: CASSYSMSPARTLGTEAFF
DNA: TGTGCCAGCAGTTACTCAATGAGCCCTGCCAGGACCCTGGGCACTGAAGCTTTCTTT

V: TRBV20-1
size: .
D: TRBD1
length: 14
J: TRBJ2-2
CDR3: CSAWGQGRTGELFF
DNA: TGCAGTGCTTGGGGACAGGGTCGTACCGGGGAGCTGTTTTTT

V: TRBV28
size: many
D: .
length: 15
J: TRBJ2-7
CDR3: CASSPPGPGSYEQYF
DNA: TGTGCCAGCAGTCCGCCGGGACCGGGGTCCTACGAGCAGTACTTC

V: TRBV5-1
size: .
D: TRBD1
length: 15
J: TRBJ1-1
CDR3: CASSETGQENTEAFF
DNA: TGCGCCAGCAGCGAAACGGGACAGGAGAACACTGAAGCTTTCTTT

V: TRBV5-6
size: few
D: .
length: 14
J: TRBJ2-5
CDR3: CASSFGGVGETQYF
DNA: TGTGCCAGCAGCTTCGGAGGGGTCGGAGAGACCCAGTACTTC

V: TRBV2
size: many
D: .
length: 13
J: TRBJ2-4
CDR3: CASRGGGANIQYF
DNA: TGTGCCAGCAGGGGGGGCGGGGCGAACATTCAGTACTTC

V: TRBV12-3/TRBV12-4
size: many
D: .
length: 16
J: TRBJ2-6
CDR3: CASSPTGLSGANVLTF
DNA: TGTGCCAGCAGCCCAACAGGGTTGTCTGGGGCCAACGTCCTGACTTTC

V: TRBV4-2
size: many
D: .
length: 13
J: TRBJ1-2
CDR3: CASSQDRGVGYTF
DNA: TGTGCCAGCAGCCAAGATCGAGGGGTTGGCTACACCTTC

V: TRBV3-1
size: many
D: .
length: 14
J: TRBJ1-2
CDR3: CASSQGEGNYGYTF
DNA: TGTGCCAGCAGCCAAGGGGAGGGAAACTATGGCTACACCTTC

V: TRBV20-1
size: .
D: TRBD2
length: 15
J: TRBJ2-3
CDR3: CSARGPAGDSDTQYF
DNA: TGCAGTGCTAGAGGCCCAGCGGGAGACTCAGATACGCAGTATTTT

V: TRBV4-3
size: many
D: TRBD2
length: 13
J: TRBJ2-5
CDR3: CASSQAGGETQYF
DNA: TGCGCCAGCAGCCAAGCGGGGGGGGAGACCCAGTACTTC

V: TRBV12-3/TRBV12-4
size: many
D: TRBD1
length: 16
J: TRBJ2-1
CDR3: CASSLSSGQGAREQFF
DNA: TGTGCCAGCAGTTTATCGTCGGGCCAGGGGGCGAGGGAGCAGTTCTTC

V: TRBV5-1
size: many
D: TRBD1
length: 15
J: TRBJ2-5
CDR3: CASSPGQGAKGTQYF
DNA: TGCGCCAGCAGCCCAGGACAGGGGGCTAAAGGGACCCAGTACTTC

V: TRBV20-1
size: .
D: TRBD2
length: 16
J: TRBJ2-5
CDR3: CSANDGLAGGSGTQYF
DNA: TGCAGTGCTAACGATGGACTAGCGGGGGGGTCGGGGACCCAGTACTTC

V: TRBV20-1
size: .
D: TRBD1
length: 13
J: TRBJ1-2
CDR3: CSASLQGARGYTF
DNA: TGCAGTGCTAGCCTACAGGGGGCAAGGGGCTACACCTTC

V: TRBV7-9
size: .
D: .
length: 16
J: TRBJ1-1
CDR3: CASSLILTENSVGAFF
DNA: TGTGCCAGCAGCCTTATTCTAACAGAAAACTCCGTCGGAGCTTTCTTT

V: TRBV7-9
size: many
D: .
length: 14
J: TRBJ2-5
CDR3: CASSLVGRGETQYF
DNA: TGTGCCAGCAGCTTAGTGGGTAGGGGGGAGACCCAGTACTTC

V: TRBV7-8
size: few
D: TRBD2
length: 16
J: TRBJ2-3
CDR3: CASSLVVAGGPDTQYF
DNA: TGTGCCAGCAGCTTAGTAGTAGCGGGGGGGCCAGATACGCAGTATTTT

V: TRBV7-2
size: .
D: TRBD1
length: 14
J: TRBJ2-5
CDR3: CASSSPGQGAQPYF
DNA: TGTGCCAGCAGCTCACCGGGACAGGGGGCGCAACCGTACTTC